The 3 T cell receptor beta chains below were found in one sample sequenced in a study of blood T cells in healthy people across ages. Primers used in a second PCR of about 6 to 11 cycles were a sample-barcoded 5' primer and a J-beta primer mix. Each CDR3 protein gets one entry after TCRdb re-called the 5' RACE reads with MiXCR. The sample yields roughly 930,000 distinct CDR3 sequences, roughly 43% seen once. The specimen was blood. All receptors derive from a man under 40 in good health.

V and J are TRBV5-1 and TRBJ1-6; weak D call: TRBD1 (6 bases). Germline assignment: CDR1 SGHRS and CDR2 YFSETQ. V was trimmed by 4 bases and J by 10 bases, leaving 12 bases between them. This CDR3 comprises 13 residues. CDR3 sequence reads: CASSRDITSPLHF. The CDR3 bases are TGCGCCAGCAGCAGGGACATCACATCACCCCTCCACTTT.

The chain has TRBV2 and TRBJ1-1; D is perhaps TRBD1 (6 bases). CDR1 is SNHLY and CDR2 is FYNNEI in the germline V gene. V was pared by 3 bases and J by 4 bases, with 21 bases between. The CDR3 is made up of 17 amino acids. The chain's CDR3 is CASSETRQARGGTEAFF. The CDR3, as DNA: TGTGCCAGCAGTGAGACCCGACAGGCTCGAGGTGGCACTGAAGCTTTCTTT.

V and J are TRBV3-1 and TRBJ1-2, with 7 bases fitting TRBD1. Looked up from germline, CDR1 is LGHDT and CDR2 is YNNKEL (reference sequence). This CDR3 region has 14 residues. Germline trimming cut 4 bases from V and 11 bases from J; bases unmatched to any gene: 13. The CDR3 is CASSPTGEVEGYTF. The CDR3 nucleotides read TGTGCCAGCAGCCCTACAGGGGAGGTGGAAGGATACACCTTC.